This T cell receptor beta chain was found in a study of cytomegalovirus exposure and HLA in healthy donors. Whole-study results and caveats: A missense DCLRE1C variant was associated with V- and J-gene trimming of TCR beta chains in a later analysis, and an independent cohort replicated the association.

In the PCR, 60 Vbeta and 13 Jbeta primers were used. Sequencing used immunoSEQ multiplex PCR; TCRdb keeps in-frame clones, though not all of them. The data show approximately 220,000 clones, with over 65% seen just once and 15% held by the top ten. The CDR3 is made up of 15 amino acids. Trimming pared 0 bases from V and 0 bases from J, leaving 8 bases between. The germline gives CDR1 LGHNA, CDR2 YNFKEQ. As to this clone: Its antigen is unknown.

The specimen sequenced was PBMCs. The receptor was isolated from a man aged 40-49 years in good health and CMV-seronegative. The chain recombines TRBV4-2 with TRBJ1-2; no firm D call. This chain's CDR3 is CASSQDRGTNYGYTF. Written as DNA, the CDR3 is TGTGCCAGCAGCCAAGATCGAGGAACTAACTATGGCTACACCTTC.